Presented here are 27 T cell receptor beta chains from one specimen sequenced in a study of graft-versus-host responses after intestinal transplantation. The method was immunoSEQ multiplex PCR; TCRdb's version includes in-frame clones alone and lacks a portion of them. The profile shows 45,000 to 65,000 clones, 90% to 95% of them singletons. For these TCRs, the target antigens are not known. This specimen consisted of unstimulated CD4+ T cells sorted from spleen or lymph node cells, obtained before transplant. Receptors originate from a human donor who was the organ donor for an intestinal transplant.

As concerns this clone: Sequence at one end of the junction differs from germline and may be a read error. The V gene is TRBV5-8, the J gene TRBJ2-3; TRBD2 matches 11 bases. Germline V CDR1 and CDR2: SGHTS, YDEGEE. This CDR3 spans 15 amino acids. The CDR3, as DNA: TGTGCCAACAGCCCACTAGCGGGGGCCACAGATACGCAGTATTTT. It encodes CANSPLAGATDTQYF.

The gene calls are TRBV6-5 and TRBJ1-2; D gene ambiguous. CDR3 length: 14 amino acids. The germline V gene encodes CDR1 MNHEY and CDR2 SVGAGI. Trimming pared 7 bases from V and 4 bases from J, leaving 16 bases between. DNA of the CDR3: TGTGCCAGCACCCCGGGTTTTCCCGCCTATGGCTACACCTTC. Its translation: CASTPGFPAYGYTF.

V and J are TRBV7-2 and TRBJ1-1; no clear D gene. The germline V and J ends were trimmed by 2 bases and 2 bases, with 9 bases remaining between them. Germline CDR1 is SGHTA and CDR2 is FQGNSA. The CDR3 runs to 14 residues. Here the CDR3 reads CASSLYSSNTEAFF. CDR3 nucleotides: TGTGCCAGCAGCTTATATAGTAGTAACACTGAAGCTTTCTTT.

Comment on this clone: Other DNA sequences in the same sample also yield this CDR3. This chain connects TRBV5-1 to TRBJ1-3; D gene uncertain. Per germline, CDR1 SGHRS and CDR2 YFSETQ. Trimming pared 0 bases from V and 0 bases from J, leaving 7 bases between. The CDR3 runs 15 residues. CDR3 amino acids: CASSLGGSSGNTIYF. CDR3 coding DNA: TGCGCCAGCAGCTTGGGCGGAAGCTCTGGAAACACCATATATTTT.

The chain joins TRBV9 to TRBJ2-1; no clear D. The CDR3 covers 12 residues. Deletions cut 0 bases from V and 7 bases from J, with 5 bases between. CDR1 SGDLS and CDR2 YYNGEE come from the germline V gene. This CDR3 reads CASSVAENEQFF. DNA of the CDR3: TGTGCCAGCAGCGTAGCTGAAAATGAGCAGTTCTTC.

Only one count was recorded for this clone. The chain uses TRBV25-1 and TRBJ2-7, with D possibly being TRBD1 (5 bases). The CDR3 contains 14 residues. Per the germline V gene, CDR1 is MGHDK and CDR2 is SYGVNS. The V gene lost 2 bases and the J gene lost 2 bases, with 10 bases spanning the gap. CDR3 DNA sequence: TGTGCCAGCAGTGAAGGACAAAAAACCTACGAGCAGTACTTC. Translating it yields CASSEGQKTYEQYF.

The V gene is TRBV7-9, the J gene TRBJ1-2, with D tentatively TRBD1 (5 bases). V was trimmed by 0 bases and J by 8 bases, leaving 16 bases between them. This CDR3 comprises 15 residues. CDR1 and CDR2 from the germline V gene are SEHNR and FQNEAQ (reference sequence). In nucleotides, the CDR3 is TGTGCCAGCAGCTTAGCAACTCACGGGGCGATCGGCTACACCTTC. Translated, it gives CASSLATHGAIGYTF.

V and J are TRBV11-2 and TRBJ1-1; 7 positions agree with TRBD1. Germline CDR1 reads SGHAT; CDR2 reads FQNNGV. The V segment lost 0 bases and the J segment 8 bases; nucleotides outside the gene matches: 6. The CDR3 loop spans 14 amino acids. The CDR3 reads CASSLDRGTVEAFF. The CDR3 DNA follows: TGTGCCAGCAGCTTAGATCGGGGGACAGTAGAAGCTTTCTTT.

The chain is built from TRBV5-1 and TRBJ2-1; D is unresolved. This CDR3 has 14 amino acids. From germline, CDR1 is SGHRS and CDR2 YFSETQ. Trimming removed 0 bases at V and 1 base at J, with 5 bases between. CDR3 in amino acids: CASSLVRSYNEQFF. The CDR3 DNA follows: TGCGCCAGCAGCTTGGTCCGGTCCTACAATGAGCAGTTCTTC. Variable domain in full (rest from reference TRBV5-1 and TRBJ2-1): KAGVTQTPRYLIKTRGQQVTLSCSPISGHRSVSWYQQTPGQGLQFLFEYFSETQRNKGNFPGRFSGRQFSNSRSEMNVSTLELGDSALYLCASSLVRSYNEQFFGPGTRLTVL.

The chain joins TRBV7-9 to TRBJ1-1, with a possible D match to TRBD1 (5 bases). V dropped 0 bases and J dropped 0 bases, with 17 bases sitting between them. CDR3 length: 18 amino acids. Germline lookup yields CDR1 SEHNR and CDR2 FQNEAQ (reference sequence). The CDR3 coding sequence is TGTGCCAGCAGCTTAGCGTCCGGGGGGTCCGGGCTGAACACTGAAGCTTTCTTT. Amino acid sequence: CASSLASGGSGLNTEAFF.

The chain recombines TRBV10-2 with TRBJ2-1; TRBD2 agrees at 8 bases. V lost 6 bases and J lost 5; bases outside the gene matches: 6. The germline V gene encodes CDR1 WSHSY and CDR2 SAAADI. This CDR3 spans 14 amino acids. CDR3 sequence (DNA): TGCGCCAGCAGACAACGGGGGGGAGACAATGAGCAGTTCTTC. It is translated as CASRQRGGDNEQFF.

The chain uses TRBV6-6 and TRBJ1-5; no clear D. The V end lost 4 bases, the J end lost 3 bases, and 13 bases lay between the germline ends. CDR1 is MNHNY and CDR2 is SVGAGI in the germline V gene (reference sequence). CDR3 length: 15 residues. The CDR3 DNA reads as TGTGCCAGCAGTTCCCCGAGGTACTACAATCAGCCCCAGCATTTT. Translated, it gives CASSSPRYYNQPQHF.

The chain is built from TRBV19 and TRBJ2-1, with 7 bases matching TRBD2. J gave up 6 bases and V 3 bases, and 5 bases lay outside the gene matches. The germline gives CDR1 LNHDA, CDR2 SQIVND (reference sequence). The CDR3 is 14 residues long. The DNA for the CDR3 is TGTGCCAGTAGTATTAAGCGGGGATTCAATGAGCAGTTCTTC. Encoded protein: CASSIKRGFNEQFF. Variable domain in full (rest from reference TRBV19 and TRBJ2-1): DGGITQSPKYLFRKEGQNVTLSCEQNLNHDAMYWYRQDPGQGLRLIYYSQIVNDFQKGDIAEGYSVSREKKESFPLTVTSAQKNPTAFYLCASSIKRGFNEQFFGPGTRLTVL.

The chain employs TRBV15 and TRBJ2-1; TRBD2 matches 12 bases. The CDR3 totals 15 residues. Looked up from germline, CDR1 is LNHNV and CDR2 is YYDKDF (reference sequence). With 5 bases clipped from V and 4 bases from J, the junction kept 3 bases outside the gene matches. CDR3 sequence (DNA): TGTGCCACCAGCCCTAGCGGGGGGGAGTACAATGAGCAGTTCTTC. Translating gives CATSPSGGEYNEQFF.

As DNA, the CDR3 is TGTGCCAGCAGCTTAGCGCCCTCGGACGGGGAGCTGTTTTTT. It yields the protein CASSLAPSDGELFF. The rearrangement links TRBV7-9 to TRBJ2-2, with D unclear. The length of the CDR3 is 14 residues. The V gene's germline CDR1 is SEHNR and CDR2 FQNEAQ (reference sequence). V was clipped by 0 bases and J by 7 bases, with 9 bases between them.

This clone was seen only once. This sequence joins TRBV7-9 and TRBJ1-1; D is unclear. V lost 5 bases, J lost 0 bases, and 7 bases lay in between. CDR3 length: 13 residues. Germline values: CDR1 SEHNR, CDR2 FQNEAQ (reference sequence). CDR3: CASSKGMNTEAFF. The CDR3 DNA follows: TGTGCCAGCAGCAAAGGGATGAACACTGAAGCTTTCTTT.

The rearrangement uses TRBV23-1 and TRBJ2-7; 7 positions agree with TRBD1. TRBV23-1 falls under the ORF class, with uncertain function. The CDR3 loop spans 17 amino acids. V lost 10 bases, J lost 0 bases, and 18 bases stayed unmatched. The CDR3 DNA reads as TGCGCCACCGCACCCCCGACAGGGTCAGACGGCTCCTACGAGCAGTACTTC. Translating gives CATAPPTGSDGSYEQYF.

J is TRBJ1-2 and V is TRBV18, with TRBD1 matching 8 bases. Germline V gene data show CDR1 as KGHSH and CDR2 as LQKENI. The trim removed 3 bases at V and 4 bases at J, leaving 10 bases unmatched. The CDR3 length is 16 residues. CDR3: CASSPSGQGYFYGYTF. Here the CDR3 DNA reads TGTGCCAGCTCACCGTCTGGACAGGGATACTTCTATGGCTACACCTTC.

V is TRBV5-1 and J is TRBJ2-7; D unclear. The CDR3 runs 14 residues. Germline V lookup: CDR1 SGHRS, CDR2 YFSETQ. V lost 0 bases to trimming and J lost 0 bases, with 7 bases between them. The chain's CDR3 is CASSLEQISYEQYF. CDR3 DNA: TGCGCCAGCAGCTTGGAGCAGATCTCCTACGAGCAGTACTTC.

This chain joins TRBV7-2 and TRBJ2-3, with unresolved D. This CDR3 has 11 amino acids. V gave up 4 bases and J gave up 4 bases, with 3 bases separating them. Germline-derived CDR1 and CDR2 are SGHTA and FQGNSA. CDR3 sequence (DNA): TGTGCCAGCAGCTCATCAGATACGCAGTATTTT. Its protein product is CASSSSDTQYF.

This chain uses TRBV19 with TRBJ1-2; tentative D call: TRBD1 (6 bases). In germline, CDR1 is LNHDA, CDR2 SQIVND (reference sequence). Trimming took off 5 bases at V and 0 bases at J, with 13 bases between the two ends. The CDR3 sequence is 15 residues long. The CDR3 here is CASSARGTTNYGYTF. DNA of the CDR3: TGTGCCAGTAGTGCGAGGGGGACCACTAACTATGGCTACACCTTC.

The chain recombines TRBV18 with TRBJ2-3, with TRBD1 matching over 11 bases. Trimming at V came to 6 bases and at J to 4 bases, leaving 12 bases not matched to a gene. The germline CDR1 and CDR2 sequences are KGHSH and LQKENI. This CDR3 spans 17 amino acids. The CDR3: CASSQDWTGGYSDTQYF. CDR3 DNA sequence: TGTGCCAGCTCCCAGGATTGGACAGGGGGCTACTCAGATACGCAGTATTTT.

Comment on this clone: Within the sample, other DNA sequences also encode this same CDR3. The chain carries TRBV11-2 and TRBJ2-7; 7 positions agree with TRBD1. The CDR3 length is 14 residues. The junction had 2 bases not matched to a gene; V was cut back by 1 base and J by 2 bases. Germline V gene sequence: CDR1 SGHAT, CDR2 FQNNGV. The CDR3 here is CASSLGTGAYEQYF. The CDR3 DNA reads TGTGCCAGCAGCTTAGGCACAGGGGCCTACGAGCAGTACTTC.

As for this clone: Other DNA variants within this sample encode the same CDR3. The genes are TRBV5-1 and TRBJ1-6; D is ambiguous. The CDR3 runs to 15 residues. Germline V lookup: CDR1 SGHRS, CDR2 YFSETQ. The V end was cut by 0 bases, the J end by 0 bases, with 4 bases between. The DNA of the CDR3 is TGCGCCAGCAGCTTGGGAAGCTCCTATAATTCACCCCTCCACTTT. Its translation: CASSLGSSYNSPLHF.

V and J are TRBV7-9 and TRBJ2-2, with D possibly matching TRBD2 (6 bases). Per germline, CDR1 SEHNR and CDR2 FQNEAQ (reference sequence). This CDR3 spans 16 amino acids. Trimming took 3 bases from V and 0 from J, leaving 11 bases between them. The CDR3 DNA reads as TGTGCCAGCAGCTTGGGGGTAGCGGCGAACACCGGGGAGCTGTTTTTT. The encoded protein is CASSLGVAANTGELFF.

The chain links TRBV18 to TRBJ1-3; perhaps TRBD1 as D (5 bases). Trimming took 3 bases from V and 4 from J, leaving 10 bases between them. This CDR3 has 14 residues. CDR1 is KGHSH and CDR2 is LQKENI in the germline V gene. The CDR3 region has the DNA TGTGCCAGCTCACCCGGGACTGACGGAAACACCATATATTTT. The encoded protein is CASSPGTDGNTIYF.

The CDR3 loop is CASSIRGRGGTDTQYF. For the CDR3, the DNA is TGTGCCAGTAGTATTAGGGGGCGCGGTGGCACAGATACGCAGTATTTT. The J gene is TRBJ2-3, the V gene TRBV19; 7 bases match TRBD1. Trimming cost V 3 bases and J 1 base; bases outside gene matches: 7. Germline loops: CDR1 LNHDA, CDR2 SQIVND (reference sequence). The CDR3 is 16 amino acids.